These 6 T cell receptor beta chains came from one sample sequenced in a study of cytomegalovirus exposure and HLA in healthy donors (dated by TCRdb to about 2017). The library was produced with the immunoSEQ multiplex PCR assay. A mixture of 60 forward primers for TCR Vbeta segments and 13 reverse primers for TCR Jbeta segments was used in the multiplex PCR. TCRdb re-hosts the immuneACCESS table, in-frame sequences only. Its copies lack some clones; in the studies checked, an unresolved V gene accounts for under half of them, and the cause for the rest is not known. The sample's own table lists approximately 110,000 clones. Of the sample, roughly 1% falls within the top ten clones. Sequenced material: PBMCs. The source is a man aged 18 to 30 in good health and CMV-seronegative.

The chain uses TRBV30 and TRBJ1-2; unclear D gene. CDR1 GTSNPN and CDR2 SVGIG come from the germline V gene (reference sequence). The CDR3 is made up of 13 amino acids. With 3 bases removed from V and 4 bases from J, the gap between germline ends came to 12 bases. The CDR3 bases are TGTGCCTGGAGGTTACATCTCACCTATGGCTACACCTTC. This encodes CAWRLHLTYGYTF.

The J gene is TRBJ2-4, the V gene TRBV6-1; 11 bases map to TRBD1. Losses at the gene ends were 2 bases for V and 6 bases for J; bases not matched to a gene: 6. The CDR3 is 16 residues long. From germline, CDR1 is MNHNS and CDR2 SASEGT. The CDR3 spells CASSETPGTGGNIQYF. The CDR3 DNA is TGTGCCAGCAGTGAAACGCCCGGGACAGGGGGAAACATTCAGTACTTC.

The CDR3 reads CASSLGLTDTQYF. CDR3 sequence (DNA): TGTGCCAGCAGCTTAGGCCTTACAGATACGCAGTATTTT. The chain couples TRBV13 to TRBJ2-3; the D is unclear. The V and J ends lost 0 bases and 3 bases respectively, with 4 bases between them. Germline values: CDR1 PRHDT, CDR2 FYEKMQ (reference sequence). The CDR3 length is 13 residues.

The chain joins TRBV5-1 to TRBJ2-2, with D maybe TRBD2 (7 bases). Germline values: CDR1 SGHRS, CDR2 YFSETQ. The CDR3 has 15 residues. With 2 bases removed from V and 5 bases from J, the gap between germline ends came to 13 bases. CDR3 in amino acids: CASSFRGAITGELFF. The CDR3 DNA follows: TGCGCCAGCAGCTTCCGGGGGGCAATAACCGGGGAGCTGTTTTTT.

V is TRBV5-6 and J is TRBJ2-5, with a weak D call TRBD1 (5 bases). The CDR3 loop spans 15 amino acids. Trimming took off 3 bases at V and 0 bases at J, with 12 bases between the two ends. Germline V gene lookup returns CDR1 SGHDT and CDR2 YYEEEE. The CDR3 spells CASSSYGADQETQYF. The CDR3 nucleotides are TGTGCCAGCAGCTCCTATGGGGCCGACCAAGAGACCCAGTACTTC. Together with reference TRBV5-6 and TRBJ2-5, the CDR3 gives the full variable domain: DAGVTQSPTHLIKTRGQQVTLRCSPKSGHDTVSWYQQALGQGPQFIFQYYEEEERQRGNFPDRFSGHQFPNYSSELNVNALLLGDSALYLCASSSYGADQETQYFGPGTRLLVL.

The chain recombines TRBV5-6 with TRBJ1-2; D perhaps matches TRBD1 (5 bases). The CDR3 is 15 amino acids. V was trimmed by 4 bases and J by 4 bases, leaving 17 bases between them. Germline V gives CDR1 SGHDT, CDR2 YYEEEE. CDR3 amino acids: CASSLRLTGVYGYTF. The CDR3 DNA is TGTGCCAGCAGCCTTCGGTTGACGGGGGTCTATGGCTACACCTTC.